What follows is one TCR beta chain and its context. Its antigen remains unidentified. TCRdb's table, derived via immunoSEQ multiplex PCR, lists solely in-frame clones and lacks some. The sample lists 24,000 or so clones; 74% were seen once. V lost 4 bases to trimming and J lost 7 bases; unmatched junction nucleotides: 6. CDR3 length: 13 amino acids. The germline V gene has CDR1 KGHSH and CDR2 LQKENI. This entry is derived from a study of STAT5B mutations in CD4+ large granular lymphocyte leukemia. Study-wide findings and caveats: Approximately 25% of private leukemic clonotypes occurred rarely in other patients' non-leukemic repertoires. Patient CD4-sorted repertoires stayed more clonal than healthy ones after leukemic-clone removal. Higher CD4+ than CD8+ T-LGLL clonality might reflect small sample size. TRBV06-family usage was enriched in top patient clones (8/27) versus controls (2/35).

This receptor was taken from a human donor in good health. Sequencing input: CD4+ T cells from blood buffy coats. The chain couples TRBV18 to TRBJ1-2; 7 nucleotides line up with TRBD1. CDR3 amino acids: CASSQQGTAGYTF. The CDR3 bases are TGTGCCAGCTCACAACAGGGGACGGCTGGCTACACCTTC. Drawing the rest from reference TRBV18 and TRBJ1-2, the complete variable domain is NAGVMQNPRHLVRRRGQEARLRCSPMKGHSHVYWYRQLPEEGLKFMVYLQKENIIDESGMPKERFSAEFPKEGPSILRIQQVVRGDSAAYFCASSQQGTAGYTFGSGTRLTVV.